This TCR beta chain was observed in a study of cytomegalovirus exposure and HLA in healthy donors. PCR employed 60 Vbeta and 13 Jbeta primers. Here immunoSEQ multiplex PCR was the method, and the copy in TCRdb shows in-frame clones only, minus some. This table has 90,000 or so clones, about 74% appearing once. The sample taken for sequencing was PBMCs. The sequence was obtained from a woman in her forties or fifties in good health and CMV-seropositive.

The CDR3 DNA reads as TGTGCCAGCACCATCCCCCCATACGAGCAGTACTTC. This sequence encodes CASTIPPYEQYF. The V call is TRBV28, the J call TRBJ2-7; D unresolved. Germline values: CDR1 MDHEN, CDR2 SYDVKM. The CDR3 runs 12 residues. Trimming took off 7 bases at V and 4 bases at J, with 11 bases between the two ends.